Below, 22 T cell receptor beta chains from the same sample are listed, as sequenced in a study of blood T cell repertoires in COVID-19. Measured with immunoSEQ multiplex PCR; TCRdb has only the in-frame clones, and not every one. The table shows roughly 350,000 clones, with over 80% occurring only once. Sample: peripheral blood. The receptors were gathered from a woman aged 50 to 60 with COVID-19, enrolled during active disease.

The gene calls are TRBV10-2 and TRBJ1-2; the match to TRBD1 covers 7 bases. After removal of 6 bases from V and 4 bases from J, the junction contained 8 bases not matched to a gene. CDR3 length equals 14 residues. Germline V CDR1 and CDR2: WSHSY, SAAADI. The CDR3 DNA reads TGCGCCAGCAGCCAAAGGGGGCTGGGCTATGGCTACACCTTC. Its protein is CASSQRGLGYGYTF.

This clone appeared once. The chain carries TRBV6-5 and TRBJ2-7; no firm D call. Trimming removed 4 bases at V and 3 bases at J, with 16 bases between. Germline V gives CDR1 MNHEY, CDR2 SVGAGI. The CDR3 covers 15 residues. The CDR3 DNA reads as TGTGCCAGCAGTTTAGGTCGGGTTGGTAACTACGAGCAGTACTTC. It specifies CASSLGRVGNYEQYF.

The rearrangement links TRBV15 to TRBJ2-2, with D perhaps TRBD2 (6 bases). CDR1 is LNHNV and CDR2 is YYDKDF in the germline V gene (reference sequence). The V end was cut by 3 bases, the J end by 1 base, with 18 bases between. The CDR3 runs to 18 residues. The CDR3 sequence is CATSSPGLRGLNTGELFF. CDR3 nucleotides: TGTGCCACCAGCAGTCCGGGACTGCGCGGTTTGAACACCGGGGAGCTGTTTTTT.

In this sample, this clone turned up a few times. This rearrangement joins TRBV2 to TRBJ1-4, with D possibly TRBD1 on 5 matching bases. Germline CDR1 and CDR2: SNHLY and FYNNEI. This CDR3 is 13 amino acids long. V lost 7 bases to trimming and J lost 6 bases, with 12 bases between them. CDR3 protein: CASKGGVHEKLFF. CDR3 DNA: TGTGCCAGCAAAGGAGGGGTTCATGAAAAACTGTTTTTT.

This clone turned up a few times. V gene TRBV6-5 combines with J gene TRBJ1-3; D gene uncertain. V lost 6 bases to trimming and J lost 6 bases, with 6 bases between them. CDR1 is MNHEY, CDR2 SVGAGI, per germline. CDR3 length equals 11 residues. This CDR3 reads CASRMANTIYF. For the CDR3, the DNA is TGTGCCAGCAGGATGGCAAACACCATATATTTT.

This sequence joins TRBV7-2 and TRBJ1-4, with no clear D. Germline V gene data show CDR1 as SGHTA and CDR2 as FQGNSA. V was cut by 5 bases and J by 4 bases, with 8 bases left in between. The CDR3 has 13 amino acids. This CDR3 reads CASSIPNNEKLFF. Here the CDR3 DNA reads TGTGCCAGCAGCATACCTAATAATGAAAAACTGTTTTTT.

The chain is built from TRBV19 and TRBJ1-2; TRBD1 agrees at 7 bases. The junction had 13 bases not matched to a gene; V was cut back by 8 bases and J by 7 bases. The CDR3 has 14 residues. Per germline, CDR1 LNHDA and CDR2 SQIVND (reference sequence). The chain's CDR3 is CASRHDRANGGYTF. The CDR3 DNA is TGTGCCAGTCGCCACGACAGGGCTAATGGTGGCTACACCTTC.

The CDR3, as DNA: TGTGCCAGCAGTTTGTCAACAGGGCGGTTTACCGGGGAGCTGTTTTTT. The encoded protein is CASSLSTGRFTGELFF. The rearrangement links TRBV6-2 or TRBV6-3 to TRBJ2-2, with a possible D match to TRBD1 (6 bases). From germline, CDR1 is MNHEY and CDR2 SVGEGT. The CDR3 loop spans 16 amino acids. The V end was cut by 4 bases, the J end by 5 bases, with 17 bases between.

The chain carries TRBV7-2 and TRBJ2-5; D unclear. The V and J ends lost 1 base and 5 bases respectively, with 11 bases between them. Germline V gives CDR1 SGHTA, CDR2 FQGNSA. The CDR3 is 14 residues long. CDR3 amino acids: CASSLVASFETQYF. CDR3 coding DNA: TGTGCCAGCAGCTTAGTGGCCAGTTTCGAGACCCAGTACTTC.

J is TRBJ2-2 and V is TRBV12-5; 11 bases map to TRBD2. Germline assignment: CDR1 LGHNT and CDR2 FRNRAP. The CDR3 has 16 residues. V trimming: 5 bases; J trimming: 2 bases; junction bases outside the gene matches: 4. This CDR3 is CASGPGTSGNTGELFF. The CDR3 nucleotides read TGTGCTAGTGGTCCTGGGACTAGCGGTAACACCGGGGAGCTGTTTTTT.

J is TRBJ1-2 and V is TRBV3-1 (or the pseudogene TRBV3-2), with a weak D call TRBD1 (5 bases). The germline gives CDR1 LGHDT, CDR2 YNNKEL (reference sequence). The V end was cut by 7 bases, the J end by 4 bases, with 16 bases between. The CDR3 consists of 14 residues. The CDR3 reads CASNAGGASYGYTF. In nucleotides, the CDR3 is TGTGCCAGCAACGCTGGAGGGGCGAGCTATGGCTACACCTTC.

The chain uses TRBV29-1 and TRBJ2-1, with D unresolved. The CDR3 is 14 residues long. V dropped 2 bases and J dropped 0 bases, with 8 bases sitting between them. The germline V gene has CDR1 SQVTM and CDR2 ANQGSEA. CDR3 nucleotides: TGCAGCGTTGAACGGCGGAGCTCCTACAATGAGCAGTTCTTC. Its translation is CSVERRSSYNEQFF.

This clone came up a few times. The chain carries TRBV11-3 and TRBJ2-7; D is perhaps TRBD2 (5 bases). The ends were cut back, 5 bases at V and 3 bases at J, with 11 bases in the middle. The CDR3 has 13 residues. CDR1 is SGHNT and CDR2 is YENEEA in the germline V gene. The CDR3 spells CASSLTSFYEQYF. As DNA, the CDR3 is TGTGCCAGCAGCCTCACTAGTTTCTACGAGCAGTACTTC.

The chain carries TRBV11-3 and TRBJ2-1; 9 nucleotides line up with TRBD1. The CDR3 is made up of 17 amino acids. Per germline, CDR1 SGHNT and CDR2 YENEEA. The J segment lost 7 bases and the V segment lost 5 bases, leaving 15 bases of the junction unmatched. The CDR3 DNA reads TGTGCCAGCAGCCCACAATTCGGGACAGGGATCCGTAATGAGCAGTTCTTC. It encodes CASSPQFGTGIRNEQFF.

The V and J genes are TRBV6-5 and TRBJ1-1; tentative D call: TRBD1 (6 bases). This CDR3 has 14 amino acids. Germline CDR1 and CDR2: MNHEY and SVGAGI. V was shortened by 6 bases and J by 5 bases, with 16 bases between the two germline ends. This CDR3 reads CASRTGGGETEAFF. As DNA, the CDR3 is TGTGCCAGCAGGACAGGAGGTGGGGAGACTGAAGCTTTCTTT.

V usage is TRBV27 and J usage is TRBJ2-2; 13 bases agree with TRBD2. Per the germline V gene, CDR1 is MNHEY and CDR2 is SMNVEV (reference sequence). V was clipped by 5 bases and J by 6 bases; unmatched bases: 6. The length of the CDR3 is 16 residues. The CDR3 DNA reads as TGTGCCAGCAGTAGGCGACTAGCGGGAGGAGCCGGGGAGCTGTTTTTT. This codes for CASSRRLAGGAGELFF.

The chain has TRBV29-1 and TRBJ2-7; D possibly corresponds to TRBD1 (7 bases). The V gene lost 0 bases and the J gene lost 4 bases, with 13 bases spanning the gap. The germline CDR1 and CDR2 sequences are SQVTM and ANQGSEA. The CDR3 consists of 14 residues. The CDR3 region has the DNA TGCAGCGTTGAAGAGTCCAGGGGGAGGTACGAGCAGTACTTC. Amino acid sequence: CSVEESRGRYEQYF.

The chain has TRBV5-1 and TRBJ2-7, with 7 bases lining up with TRBD1. The CDR3 is 15 amino acids. Germline trimming cut 0 bases from V and 1 base from J; bases unmatched to any gene: 4. Germline values: CDR1 SGHRS, CDR2 YFSETQ. CDR3 DNA sequence: TGCGCCAGCAGCTTGGGAACAGGGGATTCCTACGAGCAGTACTTC. Translating gives CASSLGTGDSYEQYF.

J is TRBJ2-7 and V is TRBV2; TRBD2 matches at 9 bases. CDR1 is SNHLY, CDR2 FYNNEI, per germline. The CDR3 is 14 residues long. V dropped 7 bases and J dropped 3; count of bases not matched to a gene: 7. The CDR3 sequence is CASTLAGVIYEQYF. Written as DNA, the CDR3 is TGTGCCAGCACCTTAGCGGGAGTTATCTACGAGCAGTACTTC. Combining the CDR3 with reference TRBV2 and TRBJ2-7 gives the whole variable domain EPEVTQTPSHQVTQMGQEVILRCVPISNHLYFYWYRQILGQKVEFLVSFYNNEISEKSEIFDDQFSVERPDGSNFTLKIRSTKLEDSAMYFCASTLAGVIYEQYFGPGTRLTVT.

The gene calls are TRBV27 and TRBJ2-3; D call uncertain. V lost 7 bases and J lost 0, with 11 bases in between. CDR3 length: 14 amino acids. Germline CDR1 MNHEY, CDR2 SMNVEV (reference sequence). CDR3 nucleotide sequence: TGTGCCAGCAAACAGCTCGGTAGCACAGATACGCAGTATTTT. As protein: CASKQLGSTDTQYF.

The genes are TRBV5-1 and TRBJ2-7; 7 nucleotides match TRBD1. J was trimmed by 3 bases and V by 0 bases; bases with no gene match: 6. Germline V CDR1 and CDR2: SGHRS, YFSETQ. CDR3 length: 15 amino acids. CDR3 bases: TGCGCCAGCAGCTTGGGGACAGGCGGTTTCTACGAGCAGTACTTC. This encodes CASSLGTGGFYEQYF.

V is TRBV20-1 and J is TRBJ2-5; the D gene is possibly TRBD2 (6 bases). Germline assignment: CDR1 DFQATT and CDR2 SNEGSKA (reference sequence). The V end lost 3 bases, the J end lost 7 bases, and 30 bases lay between the germline ends. There are 18 residues in the CDR3. CDR3 DNA: TGCAGTGCTAGTCAGGGCGCGGCGGGGCTTCAACTCGGGGGGACCCAGTACTTC. As protein: CSASQGAAGLQLGGTQYF.